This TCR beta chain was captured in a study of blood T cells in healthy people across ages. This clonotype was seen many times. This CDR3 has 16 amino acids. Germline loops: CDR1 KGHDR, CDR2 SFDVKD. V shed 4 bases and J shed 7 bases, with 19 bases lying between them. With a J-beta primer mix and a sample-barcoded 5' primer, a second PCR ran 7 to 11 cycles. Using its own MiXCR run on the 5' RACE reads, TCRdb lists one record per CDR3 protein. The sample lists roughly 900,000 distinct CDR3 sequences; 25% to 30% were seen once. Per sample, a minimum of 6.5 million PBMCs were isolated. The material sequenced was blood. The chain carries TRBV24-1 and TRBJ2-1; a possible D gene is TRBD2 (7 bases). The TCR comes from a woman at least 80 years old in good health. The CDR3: CATSDPVGGGWNEQFF. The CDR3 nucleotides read TGTGCCACCAGTGACCCCGTTGGGGGGGGCTGGAATGAGCAGTTCTTC.